This is a list of T cell receptor beta chains from one sample in a study of blood T cell repertoires in COVID-19. The protocol was immunoSEQ multiplex PCR, while the TCRdb copy is restricted to in-frame clones and leaves out a portion. The sample lists about 120,000 clones, 70% to 90% occurring once. The source material was peripheral blood. The receptors stem from a man aged 30-40 years with acute or convalescent COVID-19. CDR3s include the opening cysteine and the closing phenylalanine or tryptophan. Each record gives: CDR3 DNA, CDR3 protein, J gene, D gene, V gene, clone size. D genes are given only for firm matches. Only part of the rows carry a size: once, few, many, or a class if the clone is expanded.

TGCGCCAGCTTGAGGGCTTCCTACGAGCAGTACTTC | CASLRASYEQYF | TRBJ2-7 | - | TRBV5-1 | once
TGTGCCAGCAGCCCCCCCCTCAGGCAAGAGACCCAGTACTTC | CASSPPLRQETQYF | TRBJ2-5 | - | TRBV11-2 | once
TGTGCCAGCAGGTCCGGGACAGGGGGCCTCCAAGAGACCCAGTACTTC | CASRSGTGGLQETQYF | TRBJ2-5 | TRBD1 | TRBV7-9 | once
TGTGCCAGCAGCTTGGGTGCAGGGGGTTTTAATGAGCAGTTCTTC | CASSLGAGGFNEQFF | TRBJ2-1 | TRBD1 | TRBV5-6 | -
TGCGCCAGCAGATTGGGGCAGCAGGATCCCTACACCTTC | CASRLGQQDPYTF | TRBJ1-2 | - | TRBV5-1 | -
TGTGCCAGCAGCCAGACAGTACCGGGACACTGGGGATCACCCCTCCACTTT | CASSQTVPGHWGSPLHF | TRBJ1-6 | - | TRBV27 | -
TGTGCCAGCAGCGTACAGGGTGGTGCGCGAGGCTACACCTTC | CASSVQGGARGYTF | TRBJ1-2 | - | TRBV5-4 | -
TGTGCCAGCAGCTTAGGGACTAGCGGGGGCACAGATACGCAGTATTTT | CASSLGTSGGTDTQYF | TRBJ2-3 | TRBD2 | TRBV7-3 | few
TGTGCCAGCAGCTTAACGGTGAGCTCCTACAATGAGCAGTTCTTC | CASSLTVSSYNEQFF | TRBJ2-1 | - | TRBV7-3 | -
TGTGCTAGCAGCTTAGTGGACAGGGCACAAGAGACCCAGTACTTC | CASSLVDRAQETQYF | TRBJ2-5 | TRBD1 | TRBV7-7 | -
TGCGCCAGCAGCCAAGAAGCAGCGGGGGGCATCAAAAACATTCAGTACTTC | CASSQEAAGGIKNIQYF | TRBJ2-4 | TRBD2 | TRBV4-3 | -
TGTGCCAGCAGCCCTTGGGGGGGGGCAGGCAATCAGCCCCAGCATTTT | CASSPWGGAGNQPQHF | TRBJ1-5 | - | TRBV5-6 | -
TGCGCCAGCAGCGTAGACTCCTTGACTGAAGCTTTCTTT | CASSVDSLTEAFF | TRBJ1-1 | - | TRBV5-1 | -
TGTGCCAGCAGACAAGCGATAGGAAGGAATTCACCCCTCCACTTT | CASRQAIGRNSPLHF | TRBJ1-6 | - | TRBV6-5 | -
TGTGCCAGCAGCCTCACAGGGTTTGGTACCGAGCAGTACTTC | CASSLTGFGTEQYF | TRBJ2-7 | - | TRBV5-5 | -
TGTGCCAGCAGCTCCCCACTCGACAGAAGCTATGGCTACACCTTC | CASSSPLDRSYGYTF | TRBJ1-2 | - | TRBV5-4 | -
TGTGCCAGTAGTCGGACTAACCCCTACGAGCAGTACTTC | CASSRTNPYEQYF | TRBJ2-7 | - | TRBV19 | -
TGTGCCAGCAGCTTCCTGACAGGGGAAAGTCCACCCCTCCACTTT | CASSFLTGESPPLHF | TRBJ1-6 | TRBD1 | TRBV7-9 | -
TGTGCCAGCAGCTCGCCACTAGCGGGCCAAGAGACCCAGTACTTC | CASSSPLAGQETQYF | TRBJ2-5 | TRBD2 | TRBV7-6 | -
TGCGCCAGCAGCTTGGGCTCCAATAGGGGGGGCAATGAGCAGTTCTTC | CASSLGSNRGGNEQFF | TRBJ2-1 | - | TRBV5-1 | once
TGTGCCAGTAGTATAAGGGACAGGGTCACTGAAGCTTTCTTT | CASSIRDRVTEAFF | TRBJ1-1 | TRBD1 | TRBV19 | -
TGTGCCAGCAGTTACTGGCAGAATCAGCCCCAGCATTTT | CASSYWQNQPQHF | TRBJ1-5 | - | TRBV6-2/TRBV6-3 | -
TGTGCCAGCAGCCCCGGGACAGGAGGCGGTGAGCAGTTCTTC | CASSPGTGGGEQFF | TRBJ2-1 | TRBD1 | TRBV5-6 | -
TGTGCCTGGAAACCACCGGGACTAGGCTTTACCGGGGAGCTGTTTTTT | CAWKPPGLGFTGELFF | TRBJ2-2 | TRBD2 | TRBV30 | -
TGTGCCACCAGCAGGATCGACAGGGTCCCCAATCAGCCCCAGCATTTT | CATSRIDRVPNQPQHF | TRBJ1-5 | TRBD1 | TRBV15 | -
TGTGCCTGGAGTAAATTCCGGGACAGAGCGAATGAAAAACTGTTTTTT | CAWSKFRDRANEKLFF | TRBJ1-4 | TRBD1 | TRBV30 | -
TGTGCCAGCAGCCAAGTTGGGGGGGCGGATACGCAGTATTTT | CASSQVGGADTQYF | TRBJ2-3 | - | TRBV3-1/TRBV3-2 | -
TGTGCCACCAGCAGAGCGGTGACTGGGGCAGGGGAGACCCAGTACTTC | CATSRAVTGAGETQYF | TRBJ2-5 | - | TRBV15 | -
TGTGCCAGCAGCTTACTAGCGGGAGCGAACAATGAGCAGTTCTTC | CASSLLAGANNEQFF | TRBJ2-1 | TRBD2 | TRBV7-3 | -
TGTGCCAGCAGCTTGGTTGGGGGGGATACGCAGTATTTT | CASSLVGGDTQYF | TRBJ2-3 | - | TRBV5-6 | -
TGTGCCAGCAGCCCGAGACTAGCCTACACAGATACGCAGTATTTT | CASSPRLAYTDTQYF | TRBJ2-3 | TRBD2 | TRBV9 | -
TGTGCCAGCAGTCCCCGGGGACTAGCGGGGGGGACCGGGGAGCTGTTTTTT | CASSPRGLAGGTGELFF | TRBJ2-2 | TRBD2 | TRBV6-6 | -
TGTGCCAGCAGCCCGGGACTAGCGGCTTACAATGAGCAGTTCTTC | CASSPGLAAYNEQFF | TRBJ2-1 | TRBD2 | TRBV11-2 | -
TGTGCCAGCAGCCACGCTAGCGGGAGCTACAATGAGCAGTTCTTC | CASSHASGSYNEQFF | TRBJ2-1 | TRBD2 | TRBV11-3 | once
TGTGCCAGCAAACCCGCGGGTAGCGGGGAGACCGGGGAGCTGTTTTTT | CASKPAGSGETGELFF | TRBJ2-2 | TRBD2 | TRBV6-4 | -
TGTGCCAGCAGCCAGACAGGGGGCTGGAACACCGGGGAGCTGTTTTTT | CASSQTGGWNTGELFF | TRBJ2-2 | TRBD1 | TRBV14 | -
TGTGCCAGCAGCTTTGCGGGGCGAGAACTTGGTGGCTACACCTTC | CASSFAGRELGGYTF | TRBJ1-2 | - | TRBV5-6 | -
TGTGCCAGCAGGAGTACCTATTATAGCAATCAGCCCCAGCATTTT | CASRSTYYSNQPQHF | TRBJ1-5 | - | TRBV6-5 | -
TGTGCCAGCAAGATTTGGCCTCAAGAGACCCAGTACTTC | CASKIWPQETQYF | TRBJ2-5 | - | TRBV6-5 | once
TGTGCCAGCAGTACTTCAGGAGGAAAACTGTTTTTT | CASSTSGGKLFF | TRBJ1-4 | - | TRBV12-3/TRBV12-4 | -
TGTGCCAGCAGCCAGGACAGAGCTGGTAATGAAAAACTGTTTTTT | CASSQDRAGNEKLFF | TRBJ1-4 | - | TRBV14 | -
TGTGCCAGCAGCCAAGATGGCAGGGTGCGCACAGATACGCAGTATTTT | CASSQDGRVRTDTQYF | TRBJ2-3 | - | TRBV4-2 | once
TGCAGTGCTAGTCCGCTAGCGGGACCAGATACGCAGTATTTT | CSASPLAGPDTQYF | TRBJ2-3 | TRBD2 | TRBV20-1 | -
TGTGCCAGTACCGCCCCCGGGGGAAATGAAAAACTGTTTTTT | CASTAPGGNEKLFF | TRBJ1-4 | - | TRBV19 | -
TGTGCCAGCAGCCCCCAGTTACGGGAGAATCCGTTCTTC | CASSPQLRENPFF | TRBJ2-1 | - | TRBV5-6 | -
TGTGCCAGCAGCTTACACGGCGGGGGAGATAATAATGAGCAGTTCTTC | CASSLHGGGDNNEQFF | TRBJ2-1 | TRBD2 | TRBV11-2 | -
TGTGCTAGTGGTTTGGACAGGGCTAGCGGGAGGGGAGCCAAAAACATTCAGTACTTC | CASGLDRASGRGAKNIQYF | TRBJ2-4 | TRBD2 | TRBV12-5 | -
TGTGCCAGCAGCTTGGCGTCTAGCGGGAAGAGCAATGAGCAGTTCTTC | CASSLASSGKSNEQFF | TRBJ2-1 | TRBD2 | TRBV5-6 | -
TGTGCCAGCACCCCGGACTTTTCCACCGGGGAGCTGTTTTTT | CASTPDFSTGELFF | TRBJ2-2 | - | TRBV7-2 | -
TGTGCCAGCAGCATCCTAGCGGGGGGCCGTTACAATGAGCAGTTCTTC | CASSILAGGRYNEQFF | TRBJ2-1 | TRBD2 | TRBV11-2 | -
TGTGCCAGCAGTACACAGGGGGCCATGAACACTGAAGCTTTCTTT | CASSTQGAMNTEAFF | TRBJ1-1 | TRBD1 | TRBV6-5 | -
TGTGCCAGCAGCGTGGGGACAGGGTTAGGAGATACGCAGTATTTT | CASSVGTGLGDTQYF | TRBJ2-3 | TRBD1 | TRBV9 | -
TGTGCCAGTAGCCCCGGGAGAGGGGAAGGTCAGCCCCAGCATTTT | CASSPGRGEGQPQHF | TRBJ1-5 | - | TRBV19 | few
TGCAGCGTTCAGGACAGGGCCCAGCCCCAGCATTTT | CSVQDRAQPQHF | TRBJ1-5 | TRBD1 | TRBV29-1 | -
TGTGCCAGCAAATCCCCCCGGGTTCGTGGCTACACCTTC | CASKSPRVRGYTF | TRBJ1-2 | - | TRBV12-3/TRBV12-4 | -